Reported below is one TCR beta chain. This sample is part of a study of blood T cell repertoires in COVID-19. Study as a whole: COVID-19 samples collected from the United States, Italy and Spain covered acute and convalescent phases.

CDR3 length: 16 residues. Germline V lookup: CDR1 SGHAT, CDR2 FQDESV (reference sequence). V was clipped by 4 bases and J by 0 bases, with 14 bases between them. Seattle's cohort entered during active infection and was followed longitudinally. Source study methods: Cell counts per sample came from amplifying reference gene primers. The protocol was immunoSEQ multiplex PCR, while the TCRdb copy is restricted to in-frame clones and leaves out a portion. V and J calls and clone size are given by that table; D and trimming were obtained from the DNA. Here the sample spans just over 150,000 clones, approximately 90% being singletons.

This chain links TRBV11-1 with TRBJ2-3; perhaps TRBD2 as D (5 bases). The material sequenced was peripheral blood. The sequence was collected from a man aged 25-40 years with COVID-19, enrolled during active disease. CDR3 in DNA: TGTGCCAGCAGCTACCTTGAGAGGGCCAGCACAGATACGCAGTATTTT. It specifies CASSYLERASTDTQYF.